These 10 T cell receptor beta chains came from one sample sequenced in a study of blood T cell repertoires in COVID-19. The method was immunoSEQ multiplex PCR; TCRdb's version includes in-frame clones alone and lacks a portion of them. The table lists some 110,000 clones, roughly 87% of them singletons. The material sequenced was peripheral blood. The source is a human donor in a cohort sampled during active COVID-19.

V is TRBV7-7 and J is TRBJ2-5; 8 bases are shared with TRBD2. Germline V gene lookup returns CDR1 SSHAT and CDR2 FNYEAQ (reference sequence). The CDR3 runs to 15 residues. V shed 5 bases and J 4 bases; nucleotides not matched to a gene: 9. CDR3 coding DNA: TGTGCCAGCAGCCAACTAGCGGAGAGTAGAGAGACCCAGTACTTC. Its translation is CASSQLAESRETQYF.

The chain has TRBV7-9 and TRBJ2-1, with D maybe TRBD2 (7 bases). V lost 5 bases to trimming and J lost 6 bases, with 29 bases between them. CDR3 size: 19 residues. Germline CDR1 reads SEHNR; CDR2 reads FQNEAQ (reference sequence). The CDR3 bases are TGTGCCAGCAGCAATTATATTGGGGTGGCGGGGGCCGGCGCCAATGAGCAGTTCTTC. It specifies CASSNYIGVAGAGANEQFF.

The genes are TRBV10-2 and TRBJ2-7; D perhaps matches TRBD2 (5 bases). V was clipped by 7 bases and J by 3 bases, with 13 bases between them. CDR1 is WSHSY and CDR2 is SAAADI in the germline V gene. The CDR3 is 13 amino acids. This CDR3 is CASNFGRDYEQYF. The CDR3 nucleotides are TGCGCCAGCAATTTCGGACGGGACTACGAGCAGTACTTC.

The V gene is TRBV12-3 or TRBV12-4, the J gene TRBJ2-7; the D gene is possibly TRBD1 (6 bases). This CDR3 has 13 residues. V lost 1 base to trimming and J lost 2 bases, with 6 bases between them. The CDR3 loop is CASSLEGAYEQYF. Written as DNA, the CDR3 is TGTGCCAGCAGTTTAGAGGGGGCCTACGAGCAGTACTTC.

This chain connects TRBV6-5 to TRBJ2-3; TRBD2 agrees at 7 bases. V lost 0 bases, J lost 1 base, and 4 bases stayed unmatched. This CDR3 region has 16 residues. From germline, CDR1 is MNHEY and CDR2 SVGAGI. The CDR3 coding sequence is TGTGCCAGCAGTTACTCGTTGCTAGCGGGCACAGATACGCAGTATTTT. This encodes CASSYSLLAGTDTQYF.

CDR3 sequence: CSTLTGETEAFF. CDR3 coding DNA: TGCAGCACATTGACAGGGGAGACTGAAGCTTTCTTT. This chain joins TRBV29-1 and TRBJ1-1; 8 bases map to TRBD1. CDR3 length: 12 amino acids. Per germline, CDR1 SQVTM and CDR2 ANQGSEA. With V trimmed by 8 bases and J by 5 bases, 7 bases remained unmatched.

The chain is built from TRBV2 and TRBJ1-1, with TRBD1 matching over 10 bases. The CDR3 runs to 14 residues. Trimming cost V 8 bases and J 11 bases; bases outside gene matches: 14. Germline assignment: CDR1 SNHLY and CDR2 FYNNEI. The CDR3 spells CASRTGTGERHAFF. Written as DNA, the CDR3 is TGTGCCAGCCGTACGGGGACAGGGGAAAGGCATGCTTTCTTT.

For the CDR3, the DNA is TGTGCCAGCAGTCGGGACCGGGAGGAGACCCAGTACTTC. Translating it yields CASSRDREETQYF. The chain carries TRBV27 and TRBJ2-5; D perhaps matches TRBD2 (6 bases). CDR3 length: 13 residues. V lost 5 bases to trimming and J lost 5 bases, with 12 bases between them. Germline V gives CDR1 MNHEY, CDR2 SMNVEV (reference sequence).

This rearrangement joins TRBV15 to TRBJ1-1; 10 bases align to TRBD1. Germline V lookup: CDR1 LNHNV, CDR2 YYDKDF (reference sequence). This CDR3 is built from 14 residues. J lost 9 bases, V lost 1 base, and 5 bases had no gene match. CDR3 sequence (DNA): TGTGCCACCAGCAGAGTCCGGGACAGGGGACAAGCTTTCTTT. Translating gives CATSRVRDRGQAFF. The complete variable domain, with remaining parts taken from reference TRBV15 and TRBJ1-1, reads DAMVIQNPRYQVTQFGKPVTLSCSQTLNHNVMYWYQQKSSQAPKLLFHYYDKDFNNEADTPDNFQSRRPNTSFCFLDIRSPGLGDTAMYLCATSRVRDRGQAFFGQGTRLTVV.

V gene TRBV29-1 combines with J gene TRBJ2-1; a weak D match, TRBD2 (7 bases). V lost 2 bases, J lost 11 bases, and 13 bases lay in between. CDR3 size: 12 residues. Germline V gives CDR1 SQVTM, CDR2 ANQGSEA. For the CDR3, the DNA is TGCAGCGTTGAATCGGGGGGCGCACAGCAGTTCTTC. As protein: CSVESGGAQQFF.